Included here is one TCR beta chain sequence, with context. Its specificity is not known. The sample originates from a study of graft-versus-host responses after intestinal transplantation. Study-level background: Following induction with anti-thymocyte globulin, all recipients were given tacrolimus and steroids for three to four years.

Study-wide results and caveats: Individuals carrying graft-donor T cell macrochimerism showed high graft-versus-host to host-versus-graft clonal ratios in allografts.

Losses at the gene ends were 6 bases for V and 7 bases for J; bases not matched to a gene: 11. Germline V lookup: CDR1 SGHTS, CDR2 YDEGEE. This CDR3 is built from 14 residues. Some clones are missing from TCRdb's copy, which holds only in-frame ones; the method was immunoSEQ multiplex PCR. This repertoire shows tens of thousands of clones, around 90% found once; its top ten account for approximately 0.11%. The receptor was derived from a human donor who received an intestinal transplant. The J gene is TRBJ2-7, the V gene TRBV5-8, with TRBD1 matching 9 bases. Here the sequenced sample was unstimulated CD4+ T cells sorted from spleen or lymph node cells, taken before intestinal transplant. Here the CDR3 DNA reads TGTGCCAGCATCCCGGGACAGGGACTTTGGGAGCAGTACTTC. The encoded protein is CASIPGQGLWEQYF.